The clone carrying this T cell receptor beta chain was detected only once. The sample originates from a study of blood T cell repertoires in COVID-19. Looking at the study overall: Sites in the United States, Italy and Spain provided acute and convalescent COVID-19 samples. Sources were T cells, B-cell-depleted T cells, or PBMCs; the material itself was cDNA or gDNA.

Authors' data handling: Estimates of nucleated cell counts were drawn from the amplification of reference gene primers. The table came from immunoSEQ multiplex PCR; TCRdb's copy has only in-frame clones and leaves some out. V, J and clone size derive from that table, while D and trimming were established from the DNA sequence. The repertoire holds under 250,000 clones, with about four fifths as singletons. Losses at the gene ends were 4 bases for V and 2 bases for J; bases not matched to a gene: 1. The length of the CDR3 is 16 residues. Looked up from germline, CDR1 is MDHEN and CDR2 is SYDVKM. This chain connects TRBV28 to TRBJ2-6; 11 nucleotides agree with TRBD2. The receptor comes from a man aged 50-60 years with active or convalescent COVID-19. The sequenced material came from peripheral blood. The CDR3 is CASSSGLAAGANVLTF. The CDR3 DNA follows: TGTGCCAGCAGTTCGGGACTAGCGGCTGGGGCCAACGTCCTGACTTTC.